This section outlines one TCR beta chain sequence together with its context. As yet, its antigen is unknown. The CDR3 consists of 17 residues. Between the trimmed V and J ends, which lost 0 bases and 1 base, there was a span of 10 bases. Germline V gene data show CDR1 as LGHNA and CDR2 as YSLEER. This specimen comes from a study of T-cell memory formation after mild COVID-19. Study background: Clustering of TCRs was largely donor specific. Study-level findings and limits: Several responding clones turned up in pre-infection memory, indicating that cross-reactive memory may have taken part.

TCRdb re-derived calls from the 5' RACE reads in MiXCR, one entry per CDR3 protein. The sample has approximately 350,000 distinct CDR3 sequences; 13% are singletons. Sequenced material: PBMCs or a T cell subset sorted from them (not recorded which). This sequence originates from a young man who had mild COVID-19 (a few samples of this study predate the infection). Cell type and time point are not known. The chain joins TRBV4-3 to TRBJ2-6, with a possible D match to TRBD2 (6 bases). Here the CDR3 reads CASSQDPRGSGANVLTF. The CDR3 coding sequence is TGCGCCAGCAGCCAAGATCCTCGGGGGTCTGGGGCCAACGTCCTGACTTTC.